These 28 T cell receptor beta chains were sequenced from one sample in a study of T cells in narcolepsy. The assay was immunoSEQ multiplex PCR, and TCRdb's table has in-frame clones only and misses some. The sample records 35,000 to 40,000 clones, 70% to 85% being singletons. The sequencing sample was made of CD45RA- memory CD4+ T cells from PBMCs. These receptors all stem from a human donor with narcolepsy.

The J gene is TRBJ2-1, the V gene TRBV14; no clear D gene. The germline V and J ends were trimmed by 4 bases and 8 bases, with 6 bases remaining between them. The CDR3 has 11 amino acids. Germline lookup yields CDR1 SGHDN and CDR2 FVKESK. CDR3 sequence (DNA): TGTGCCAGCAGCCTAGCCGATGAGCAGTTCTTC. Translating gives CASSLADEQFF.

This clone was seen once. The rearrangement links TRBV27 to TRBJ2-6, with D perhaps assigned TRBD1 or TRBD2 (5 bases each). With 4 bases removed from V and 3 bases from J, the gap between germline ends came to 10 bases. Germline V gene sequence: CDR1 MNHEY, CDR2 SMNVEV (reference sequence). This CDR3 spans 15 amino acids. This chain's CDR3 is CASSSQGVGANVLTF. Written as DNA, the CDR3 is TGTGCCAGCAGTTCCCAGGGAGTTGGGGCCAACGTCCTGACTTTC.

V and J are TRBV10-2 and TRBJ2-7; the D gene could be TRBD1 or TRBD2 (5 bases each). Germline values: CDR1 WSHSY, CDR2 SAAADI. This CDR3 is built from 17 residues. The V gene lost 7 bases and the J gene lost 5 bases, with 27 bases spanning the gap. CDR3 bases: TGCGCCAGCAAACAACCGGGGACGATGGGATTTTCGGACGAGCAGTACTTC. Protein sequence: CASKQPGTMGFSDEQYF.

The chain employs TRBV6-6 and TRBJ1-5; TRBD1 aligns across 7 bases. Germline CDR1 MNHNY, CDR2 SVGAGI (reference sequence). The CDR3 is made up of 16 amino acids. V was pared by 6 bases and J by 0 bases, with 8 bases of the junction left unmatched. CDR3 in DNA: TGTGCCAGCAGCCGTGGACAGGAATATAGCAATCAGCCCCAGCATTTT. It is translated as CASSRGQEYSNQPQHF.

In its sample, this clone was seen a few times. This chain links TRBV7-9 with TRBJ1-6; possibly TRBD1 for D (6 bases). V dropped 8 bases and J dropped 9 bases, with 20 bases sitting between them. The germline gives CDR1 SEHNR, CDR2 FQNEAQ (reference sequence). This CDR3 contains 15 residues. The CDR3 sequence is CASAPYRDLASPLHF. The DNA of the CDR3 is TGTGCCAGCGCACCCTACAGGGATTTGGCTTCACCCCTCCACTTT. Full variable domain (rest looked up from reference TRBV7-9 and TRBJ1-6): DTGVSQNPRHKITKRGQNVTFRCDPISEHNRLYWYRQTLGQGPEFLTYFQNEAQLEKSRLLSDRFSAERPKGSFSTLEIQRTEQGDSAMYLCASAPYRDLASPLHFGNGTRLTVT.

This sequence joins TRBV30 and TRBJ1-4, with no clear D. CDR3 length: 14 residues. V lost 1 base and J lost 0, with 6 bases in between. The germline V gene has CDR1 GTSNPN and CDR2 SVGIG (reference sequence). The CDR3 spells CAWSGIATNEKLFF. The CDR3 DNA is TGTGCCTGGAGTGGCATAGCAACTAATGAAAAACTGTTTTTT.

The chain carries TRBV30 and TRBJ1-2; D not certain. The germline CDR1 and CDR2 sequences are GTSNPN and SVGIG (reference sequence). Trimming took 1 base from V and 7 from J, leaving 7 bases between them. The CDR3 is 11 amino acids. Here the CDR3 DNA reads TGTGCCTGGAGTGAAGTGGGTGGCTACACCTTC. Encoded protein: CAWSEVGGYTF.

The chain joins TRBV18 to TRBJ2-7, with TRBD1 as a possible D gene (7 bases). This CDR3 region has 16 residues. Trimming shortened V by 6 bases and J by 0 bases, and 18 bases separated the two germline ends. The germline V gene encodes CDR1 KGHSH and CDR2 LQKENI. CDR3 residues: CASSTEGQGGSYEQYF. The CDR3 DNA is TGTGCCAGCTCGACCGAGGGGCAGGGGGGCTCCTACGAGCAGTACTTC.

The chain uses TRBV21-1 and TRBJ2-1; TRBD2, as called in the table, went unchecked against the DNA. TRBV21-1 is a known pseudogene. The CDR3 sequence is 11 residues long. The DNA of the CDR3 is TGTGCCAGCAGCACCTCCGGGGAGCAGTTCTTC. It encodes CASSTSGEQFF.

The chain couples TRBV6-4 to TRBJ2-3, with 12 nucleotides matching TRBD2. Trimming at V came to 6 bases and at J to 5 bases, leaving 9 bases not matched to a gene. The CDR3 length is 16 residues. CDR1 and CDR2 from the germline V gene are MRHNA and SNTAGT. The CDR3 sequence: CASSPGLAGPGDTQYF. For the CDR3, the DNA is TGTGCCAGCAGCCCAGGACTAGCGGGGCCAGGAGATACGCAGTATTTT.

The genes are TRBV28 and TRBJ1-4; the match to TRBD1 covers 7 bases. Germline V CDR1 and CDR2: MDHEN, SYDVKM. This CDR3 spans 15 amino acids. J was trimmed by 7 bases and V by 6 bases; bases with no gene match: 11. The CDR3 reads CASSPQGFGGEKLFF. CDR3 coding DNA: TGTGCCAGCAGCCCACAGGGGTTTGGCGGTGAAAAACTGTTTTTT.

The chain employs TRBV6-1 and TRBJ1-1; D is perhaps TRBD1 (5 bases). The ends were cut back, 3 bases at V and 1 base at J, with 12 bases in the middle. Per the germline V gene, CDR1 is MNHNS and CDR2 is SASEGT. The CDR3 is 15 residues long. The chain's CDR3 is CASSDPGFTNTEAFF. The CDR3 DNA follows: TGTGCCAGCAGTGACCCAGGGTTTACGAACACTGAAGCTTTCTTT.

V and J are TRBV2 and TRBJ1-6, with a weak D call TRBD1 (5 bases). The CDR3 length is 14 residues. V was cut by 6 bases and J by 11 bases, with 17 bases left in between. Germline V gene data show CDR1 as SNHLY and CDR2 as FYNNEI. CDR3 residues: CASSLGGENTPLHF. The DNA for the CDR3 is TGTGCCAGCAGCCTCGGGGGAGAGAATACACCCCTCCACTTT.

The chain links TRBV30 to TRBJ2-3, with D perhaps matching TRBD1 (6 bases). Trimming stripped 3 bases from V and 0 bases from J, with 16 bases between. The CDR3 is made up of 16 amino acids. The germline CDR1 and CDR2 sequences are GTSNPN and SVGIG (reference sequence). The CDR3 nucleotides are TGTGCCTGGAGCGCAGGGGCTTCTCTCAGCACAGATACGCAGTATTTT. Protein product: CAWSAGASLSTDTQYF.

The chain links TRBV4-3 to TRBJ2-7; 8 bases are shared with TRBD2. The CDR3 length is 14 residues. Germline trimming cut 2 bases from V and 7 bases from J; bases unmatched to any gene: 7. From germline, CDR1 is LGHNA and CDR2 YSLEER. CDR3 nucleotides: TGCGCCAGCAGCCAATTAGCGGGGCCGGGAGAGCAGTACTTC. Translating gives CASSQLAGPGEQYF.

The V and J genes are TRBV11-2 and TRBJ2-7, with 8 bases matching TRBD1. The germline CDR1 and CDR2 sequences are SGHAT and FQNNGV. CDR3 length: 15 amino acids. V lost 1 base, J lost 0 bases, and 2 bases stayed unmatched. The CDR3: CASSLAQGASYEQYF. The CDR3 nucleotides read TGTGCCAGCAGCTTAGCCCAGGGGGCCTCCTACGAGCAGTACTTC.

The chain has TRBV6-5 and TRBJ2-2; possibly TRBD1 or TRBD2 for D (5 bases each). The CDR3 sequence is 12 residues long. CDR1 MNHEY and CDR2 SVGAGI come from the germline V gene. The V gene lost 6 bases and the J gene lost 5 bases, with 7 bases spanning the gap. The CDR3 DNA sequence: TGTGCCAGCAGCAGGGAGACCGGGGAGCTGTTTTTT. This translates into CASSRETGELFF.

This chain connects TRBV7-2 to TRBJ2-1, with TRBD2 matching 9 bases. This CDR3 is 17 amino acids long. Germline values: CDR1 SGHTA, CDR2 FQGNSA. J lost 3 bases, V lost 1 base, and 7 bases had no gene match. Here the CDR3 reads CASSLEGTSGFYNEQFF. The CDR3 DNA reads as TGTGCCAGCAGCTTAGAGGGCACTAGCGGGTTCTACAATGAGCAGTTCTTC.

V gene TRBV29-1 combines with J gene TRBJ1-2; D might be TRBD1 (6 bases). V gave up 6 bases and J gave up 3 bases, with 11 bases separating them. The CDR3 is made up of 12 amino acids. Per the germline V gene, CDR1 is SQVTM and CDR2 is ANQGSEA. The CDR3 DNA is TGCAGCGTCAGCAGGGGTGACTATGGCTACACCTTC. It encodes CSVSRGDYGYTF. The whole variable domain, remainder taken from reference TRBV29-1 and TRBJ1-2, is SAVISQKPSRDICQRGTSLTIQCQVDSQVTMMFWYRQQPGQSLTLIATANQGSEATYESGFVIDKFPISRPNLTFSTLTVSNMSPEDSSIYLCSVSRGDYGYTFGSGTRLTVV.

This clone was counted only a few times. The identical CDR3 is also encoded by other nucleotide sequences in the sample. The chain uses TRBV18 and TRBJ1-4, with D maybe TRBD1 (5 bases). This CDR3 has 14 amino acids. Trimming shortened V by 6 bases and J by 4 bases, and 12 bases separated the two germline ends. CDR1 and CDR2 (germline): KGHSH, LQKENI. CDR3 residues: CASSPGTGNEKLFF. The CDR3, as DNA: TGTGCCAGCTCCCCCGGGACGGGTAATGAAAAACTGTTTTTT.

In DNA, the CDR3 is TGTGCCAGCAGTCCGGGGACCAGGGGTGATCAGCCCCAGCATTTT. Its protein product is CASSPGTRGDQPQHF. The chain uses TRBV6-1 and TRBJ1-5, with TRBD1 as a possible D gene (6 bases). The CDR3 contains 15 residues. Germline CDR1 reads MNHNS; CDR2 reads SASEGT. Trimming left V 5 bases short and J 5 bases short, with 16 bases between.

The genes are TRBV5-6 and TRBJ2-7, with 7 bases that match TRBD1. Germline trimming cut 0 bases from V and 3 bases from J; bases unmatched to any gene: 9. The germline CDR1 and CDR2 sequences are SGHDT and YYEEEE. The CDR3 covers 16 residues. CDR3 in amino acids: CASSLGQGVGNYEQYF. The CDR3 bases are TGTGCCAGCAGCTTGGGACAGGGCGTGGGCAACTACGAGCAGTACTTC. Full variable domain (outside the CDR3, taken from reference TRBV5-6 and TRBJ2-7): DAGVTQSPTHLIKTRGQQVTLRCSPKSGHDTVSWYQQALGQGPQFIFQYYEEEERQRGNFPDRFSGHQFPNYSSELNVNALLLGDSALYLCASSLGQGVGNYEQYFGPGTRLTVT.

This chain joins TRBV19 and TRBJ1-2, with 8 bases matching TRBD1. CDR3 length equals 15 residues. Germline V gene lookup returns CDR1 LNHDA and CDR2 SQIVND (reference sequence). V trimming: 5 bases; J trimming: 1 base; junction bases outside the gene matches: 6. The CDR3 sequence: CASSATGGRNYGYTF. As DNA, the CDR3 is TGTGCCAGTAGTGCCACAGGGGGTCGTAACTATGGCTACACCTTC.

The chain uses TRBV19 and TRBJ2-7; D tentatively fits TRBD1 or TRBD2 (5 bases each). Per the germline V gene, CDR1 is LNHDA and CDR2 is SQIVND (reference sequence). V gave up 4 bases and J gave up 3 bases, with 13 bases separating them. CDR3 length equals 14 residues. As DNA, the CDR3 is TGTGCCAGTAGTAAAGCGAGGGGCGGCTACGAGCAGTACTTC. Translated: CASSKARGGYEQYF. Full variable domain (missing parts from reference TRBV19 and TRBJ2-7): DGGITQSPKYLFRKEGQNVTLSCEQNLNHDAMYWYRQDPGQGLRLIYYSQIVNDFQKGDIAEGYSVSREKKESFPLTVTSAQKNPTAFYLCASSKARGGYEQYFGPGTRLTVT.

The chain recombines TRBV7-2 with TRBJ1-2; no definite D call. This CDR3 is 17 amino acids long. CDR1 is SGHTA and CDR2 is FQGNSA in the germline V gene. Trimming took off 4 bases at V and 0 bases at J, with 18 bases between the two ends. Written as DNA, the CDR3 is TGTGCCAGCAGCTCCCCCGCTGTTCCCCTCGCTAACTATGGCTACACCTTC. This translates into CASSSPAVPLANYGYTF.

A single count supports this clone. V and J are TRBV6-4 and TRBJ2-3, with 7 nucleotides matching TRBD2. This CDR3 is 16 amino acids long. CDR1 is MRHNA, CDR2 SNTAGT, per germline. V lost 1 base, J lost 1 base, and 5 bases stayed unmatched. The CDR3 nucleotides read TGTGCCAGCAGTGACTGGGCGGGGGAAGGCACAGATACGCAGTATTTT. It encodes CASSDWAGEGTDTQYF.

This chain joins TRBV19 and TRBJ1-2, with 8 bases that match TRBD1. Trimming at V came to 7 bases and at J to 5 bases, leaving 9 bases not matched to a gene. The CDR3 spans 14 residues. Germline CDR1 and CDR2: LNHDA and SQIVND (reference sequence). DNA of the CDR3: TGTGCCAGTACCACGGACAGGGTATTATATGGCTACACCTTC. Residues: CASTTDRVLYGYTF.

The V gene is TRBV19, the J gene TRBJ2-1, with a possible D match to TRBD1 (6 bases). This CDR3 has 14 residues. The V gene lost 0 bases and the J gene lost 6 bases, with 9 bases spanning the gap. Germline loops: CDR1 LNHDA, CDR2 SQIVND (reference sequence). The chain's CDR3 is CASSIEGAGNEQFF. DNA of the CDR3: TGTGCCAGTAGTATAGAGGGGGCTGGCAATGAGCAGTTCTTC.